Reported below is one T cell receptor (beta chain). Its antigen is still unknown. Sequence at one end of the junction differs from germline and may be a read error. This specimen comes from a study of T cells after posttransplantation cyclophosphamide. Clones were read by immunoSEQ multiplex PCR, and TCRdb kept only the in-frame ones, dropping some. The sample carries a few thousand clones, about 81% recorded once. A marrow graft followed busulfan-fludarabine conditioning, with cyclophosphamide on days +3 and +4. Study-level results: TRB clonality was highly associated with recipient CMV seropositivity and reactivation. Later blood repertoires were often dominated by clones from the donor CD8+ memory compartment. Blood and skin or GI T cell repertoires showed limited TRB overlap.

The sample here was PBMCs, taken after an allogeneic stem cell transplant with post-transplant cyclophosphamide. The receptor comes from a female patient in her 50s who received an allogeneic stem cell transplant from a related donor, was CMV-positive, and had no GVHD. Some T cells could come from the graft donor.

CDR3 bases: TGCAGTGCTAGGGTGGGGGGACTAGGAAACTTC. Protein: CSARVGGLGNF. The gene calls are TRBV20-1 and TRBJ2-5; 8 bases fit TRBD2. Germline V gene lookup returns CDR1 DFQATT and CDR2 SNEGSKA (reference sequence). There are 11 residues in the CDR3.